The 17 T cell receptor beta chains below were found in one sample sequenced in a study of T cells in Graves' hyperthyroidism and ophthalmopathy. RNA transcripts served as the template for amplifying TCR beta CDR3 regions. A first-round RT-PCR of the TCR CDR3 used the HTBI primer set. TCRdb ran MiXCR on the multiplex PCR reads and lists one entry per CDR3 protein. The sample holds a few hundred thousand distinct CDR3 sequences; 15% to 19% are singletons and the top ten take around 6.6%. Material for sequencing was blood. The receptors were sampled from a woman in her thirties with Graves' hyperthyroidism.

This clonotype was seen just once. This could be a read error, since a much larger clone is one nucleotide away. V is TRBV5-1 and J is TRBJ2-1, with D possibly called TRBD1 or TRBD2 (5 bases each). The CDR3 spans 13 residues. V was shortened by 5 bases and J by 4 bases, with 10 bases between the two germline ends. Germline CDR1 is SGHRS and CDR2 is YFSETQ. CDR3 sequence: CASRGDGYNEQFF. CDR3 coding DNA: TGCGCCAGCAGGGGGGACGGGTACAATGAGCAGTTCTTC.

This clonotype was detected many times. This sequence joins TRBV2 and TRBJ2-1; 9 nucleotides align to TRBD1. This CDR3 is 15 amino acids long. The V gene end was trimmed by 4 bases and the J gene end by 2 bases; junction bases not matched to a gene: 3. CDR1 is SNHLY, CDR2 FYNNEI, per germline. In DNA, the CDR3 is TGTGCCAGCAGTGTGGACAGGGGTACCTACAATGAGCAGTTCTTC. Its protein is CASSVDRGTYNEQFF.

This clonotype was picked up many times. V and J are TRBV20-1 and TRBJ2-1; 14 bases are shared with TRBD2. Germline CDR1 DFQATT, CDR2 SNEGSKA (reference sequence). There are 16 residues in the CDR3. V lost 1 base and J lost 6; bases outside the gene matches: 5. The CDR3 DNA is TGCAGTGCTAGAGGTCCGGGACTAGCGGGAGTCAATGAGCAGTTCTTC. It encodes CSARGPGLAGVNEQFF.

The chain couples TRBV19 to TRBJ1-5, with unresolved D. V was cut by 8 bases and J by 1 base, with 12 bases left in between. CDR1 and CDR2 (germline): LNHDA, SQIVND (reference sequence). The CDR3 runs to 14 residues. The CDR3 DNA is TGTGCCAGTTGTGATTGGTCGAGCAATCAGCCCCAGCATTTT. Translated, it gives CASCDWSSNQPQHF.

Ten or more counts support this clonotype. CDR3 in DNA: TGTGCCAGCACCTACGGAGGCGGCGGGGAGCTGTTTTTT. Amino acids: CASTYGGGGELFF. This chain connects TRBV11-2 to TRBJ2-2; TRBD2 might be the D (5 bases). V was pared by 7 bases and J by 7 bases, with 13 bases between. The CDR3 is made up of 13 amino acids. CDR1 SGHAT and CDR2 FQNNGV come from the germline V gene.

The chain couples TRBV4-1 to TRBJ2-2; the match to TRBD1 covers 7 bases. V shed 1 base and J 7 bases; nucleotides not matched to a gene: 6. Germline CDR1 MGHRA, CDR2 YSYEKL. This CDR3 region has 15 residues. As DNA, the CDR3 is TGCGCCAGCAGCCAAGGGCCAGGGGGTAGCGGGGAGCTGTTTTTT. As protein: CASSQGPGGSGELFF.

Many counts were recorded for this clonotype. The gene calls are TRBV28 and TRBJ1-1; no clear D. Trimming left V 1 base short and J 2 bases short, with 5 bases between. The germline V gene has CDR1 MDHEN and CDR2 SYDVKM. This CDR3 is 13 amino acids long. The CDR3 loop reads CASSLFGNTEAFF. DNA for the CDR3: TGTGCCAGCAGTTTATTTGGCAACACTGAAGCTTTCTTT.

This clonotype has a count of ten or more. The CDR3 loop reads CASSFMAGELFF. In nucleotides, the CDR3 is TGCGCCAGCAGCTTCATGGCCGGGGAGCTGTTTTTT. This sequence joins TRBV5-1 and TRBJ2-2; no reliable D call. Germline V lookup: CDR1 SGHRS, CDR2 YFSETQ. V lost 2 bases and J lost 6, with 5 bases in between. The CDR3 length is 12 residues. The variable domain in full, completed from reference TRBV5-1 and TRBJ2-2, reads KAGVTQTPRYLIKTRGQQVTLSCSPISGHRSVSWYQQTPGQGLQFLFEYFSETQRNKGNFPGRFSGRQFSNSRSEMNVSTLELGDSALYLCASSFMAGELFFGEGSRLTVL.

This clonotype occurred many times. V usage is TRBV27 and J usage is TRBJ2-7, with 7 bases matching TRBD2. Germline V gene lookup returns CDR1 MNHEY and CDR2 SMNVEV (reference sequence). CDR3 size: 13 residues. The junction had 1 base not matched to a gene; V was cut back by 0 bases and J by 5 bases. CDR3 region: CASSLSTSDEQYF. The CDR3 DNA is TGTGCCAGCAGTTTATCAACTAGCGACGAGCAGTACTTC.

This rearrangement joins TRBV20-1 to TRBJ1-1; D ambiguous. The CDR3 runs 9 residues. The germline gives CDR1 DFQATT, CDR2 SNEGSKA (reference sequence). V lost 8 bases and J 1 base, leaving 2 bases between the germline ends. The CDR3 region has the DNA TGCAGTCCGAACACTGAAGCTTTCTTT. Its translation: CSPNTEAFF.

In this sample, this clonotype turned up many times. The chain combines TRBV27 with TRBJ1-2, with TRBD1 as a possible D gene (6 bases). Per germline, CDR1 MNHEY and CDR2 SMNVEV (reference sequence). This CDR3 comprises 13 residues. V was cut by 5 bases and J by 7 bases, with 14 bases left in between. CDR3 sequence: CASSQGGTFGYTF. The DNA for the CDR3 is TGTGCCAGCAGTCAAGGGGGGACTTTTGGCTACACCTTC.

This clonotype was observed at least ten times. This sequence joins TRBV7-9 and TRBJ2-1; unclear D gene. Germline CDR1 SEHNR, CDR2 FQNEAQ (reference sequence). This CDR3 spans 16 amino acids. Deletions cut 5 bases from V and 6 bases from J, with 20 bases between. The CDR3: CASSAARVREGNEQFF. CDR3 DNA: TGTGCCAGCAGCGCAGCGCGAGTCCGCGAAGGCAATGAGCAGTTCTTC.

This clonotype showed up just once. The chain recombines TRBV20-1 with TRBJ2-3; D is possibly TRBD2 (7 bases). The CDR3 is 15 residues long. The germline CDR1 and CDR2 sequences are DFQATT and SNEGSKA (reference sequence). V lost 6 bases, J lost 2 bases, and 18 bases lay in between. The CDR3 loop is CSATSRGRDTDTQYF. CDR3 nucleotide sequence: TGCAGTGCGACCAGTAGGGGGAGGGACACAGATACGCAGTATTTT.

This clonotype was observed many times. The chain carries TRBV2 and TRBJ2-1, with D perhaps matching TRBD1 or TRBD2 (5 bases each). The CDR3 covers 14 residues. V was cut by 6 bases and J by 0 bases, with 9 bases left in between. Germline CDR1 reads SNHLY; CDR2 reads FYNNEI. The CDR3 sequence is CASRGPSSYNEQFF. CDR3 sequence (DNA): TGTGCCAGCAGGGGACCGAGCTCCTACAATGAGCAGTTCTTC.

This clonotype was found a few times. The chain links TRBV7-9 to TRBJ1-6, with a possible D match to TRBD1 (5 bases). The CDR3 covers 15 residues. V lost 0 bases and J lost 6, with 9 bases in between. Germline loops: CDR1 SEHNR, CDR2 FQNEAQ (reference sequence). The CDR3 DNA sequence: TGTGCCAGCAGCTTAGCACGGGGACGTAATTCACCCCTCCACTTT. Residues: CASSLARGRNSPLHF.

This clonotype showed up many times. V gene TRBV20-1 combines with J gene TRBJ2-7, with a weak D call TRBD1 (6 bases). This CDR3 contains 12 residues. The germline V gene has CDR1 DFQATT and CDR2 SNEGSKA (reference sequence). V was clipped by 7 bases and J by 6 bases, with 16 bases between them. The CDR3 is CSVSSGVGEQYF. CDR3 DNA sequence: TGCAGTGTTTCCTCAGGGGTAGGCGAGCAGTACTTC.

Turning to this clonotype: A single base separates this from a much larger clone, so it may be a read error. The chain couples TRBV20-1 to TRBJ2-1; tentative D call: TRBD1 (5 bases). The CDR3 is 15 residues long. In germline, CDR1 is DFQATT, CDR2 SNEGSKA (reference sequence). The CDR3 here is CSAREWGSSYNERFF. CDR3 coding DNA: TGCAGTGCTAGGGAGTGGGGCAGCTCCTACAATGAGCGGTTCTTC.